Here is one TCR beta chain with its context. This sample was included in a study of T cell changes during pregnancy in multiple sclerosis. The V gene end was trimmed by 2 bases and the J gene end by 5 bases; junction bases not matched to a gene: 2. The CDR3 spans 14 residues. Per germline, CDR1 SGDLS and CDR2 YYNGEE. Assay used: immunoSEQ multiplex PCR; TCRdb lists only in-frame clones, some missing. Here the sample spans 55,000 to 95,000 clones, roughly nine tenths being singletons. The TCR originated in a female donor in good health, enrolled as a control in a pregnancy study. The J gene is TRBJ2-1, the V gene TRBV9; 9 positions match TRBD2. This sample comprised peripheral blood, obtained in the second trimester of pregnancy. The CDR3 loop reads CASSVRGGDNEQFF. The CDR3 DNA is TGTGCCAGCAGCGTGCGCGGGGGGGACAATGAGCAGTTCTTC.